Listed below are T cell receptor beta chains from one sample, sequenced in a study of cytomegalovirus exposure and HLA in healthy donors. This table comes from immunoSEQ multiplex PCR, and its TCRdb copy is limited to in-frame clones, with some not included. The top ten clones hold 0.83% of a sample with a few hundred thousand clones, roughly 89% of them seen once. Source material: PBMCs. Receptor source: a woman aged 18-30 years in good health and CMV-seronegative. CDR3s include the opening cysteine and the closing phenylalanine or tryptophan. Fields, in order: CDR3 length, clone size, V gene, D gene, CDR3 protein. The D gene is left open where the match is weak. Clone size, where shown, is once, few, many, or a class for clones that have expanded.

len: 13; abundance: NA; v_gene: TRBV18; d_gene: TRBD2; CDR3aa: CASSREGSGEQYF
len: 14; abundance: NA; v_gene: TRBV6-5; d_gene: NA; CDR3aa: CASSQTASGNTIYF
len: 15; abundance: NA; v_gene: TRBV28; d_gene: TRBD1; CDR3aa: CASSLRGLRTDTQYF
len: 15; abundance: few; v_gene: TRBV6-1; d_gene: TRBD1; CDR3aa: CASSETPGRGQPLHF
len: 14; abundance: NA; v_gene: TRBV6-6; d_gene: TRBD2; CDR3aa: CASSPAGGEAEQFF
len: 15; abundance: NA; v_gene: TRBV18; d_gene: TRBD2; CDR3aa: CASSGVAGNYNEQFF
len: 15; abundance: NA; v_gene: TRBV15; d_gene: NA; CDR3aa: CATSTGGGGPYGYTF
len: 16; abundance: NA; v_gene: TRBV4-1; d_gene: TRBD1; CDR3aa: CASSPTGEGGRGRAFF
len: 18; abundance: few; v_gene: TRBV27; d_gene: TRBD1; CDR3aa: CASSLVQNWDRVGNEQFF
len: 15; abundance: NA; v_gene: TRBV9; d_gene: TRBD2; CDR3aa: CASSPIAGGTYEQYF
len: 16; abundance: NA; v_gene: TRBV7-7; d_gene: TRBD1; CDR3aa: CASSLVAGGETDTQYF
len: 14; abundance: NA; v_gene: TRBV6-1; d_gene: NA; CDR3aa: CASRGRDSGNTIYF
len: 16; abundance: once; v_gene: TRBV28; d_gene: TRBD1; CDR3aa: CASSHTGTGVGDTQYF
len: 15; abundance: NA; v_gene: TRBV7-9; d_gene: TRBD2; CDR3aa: CASSSVAGNTGELFF
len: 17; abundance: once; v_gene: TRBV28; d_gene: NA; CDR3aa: CASSLVGQGFSNQPQHF
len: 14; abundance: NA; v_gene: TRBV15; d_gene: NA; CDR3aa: CATSRVPGSYEQYF